What follows are 4 T cell receptor beta chains derived from one specimen sequenced in a study of shared clonotypes between healthy human individuals (dated by TCRdb to 2019 to 2021). The library was obtained by the immunoSEQ multiplex PCR assay. TCRdb stores this immuneACCESS table with in-frame sequences only. Part of the clones is absent; in the studies checked, under half of the shortfall reflects unresolved V genes, and no reason is known for the rest. The sample profile shows 330,000 or so clones; about 73% of them were found once. Of the sample, about 9.4% is held by the ten largest clones. Sequenced material: memory CD4+ T cells sorted from blood. The cell subset or site label on this specimen signifies: CD45RA-negative fraction. Receptors originate from a man aged 30 to 45 in good health.

The genes are TRBV7-2 and TRBJ2-2; 10 bases match TRBD2. V trimming: 2 bases; J trimming: 5 bases; junction bases outside the gene matches: 2. Germline V gene sequence: CDR1 SGHTA, CDR2 FQGNSA. CDR3 length: 15 amino acids. The CDR3 DNA is TGTGCCAGCAGCTTACTAGCGGGAGCAACCGGGGAGCTGTTTTTT. It translates to CASSLLAGATGELFF.

This clone was picked up a small number of times. V gene TRBV6-6 combines with J gene TRBJ1-1; D uncertain. This CDR3 is 13 amino acids long. The germline V and J ends were trimmed by 2 bases and 2 bases, with 6 bases remaining between them. The germline gives CDR1 MNHNY, CDR2 SVGAGI (reference sequence). CDR3 bases: TGTGCCAGCAGTTACGAGGGCAACACTGAAGCTTTCTTT. Residues: CASSYEGNTEAFF.

The chain carries TRBV4-1 and TRBJ2-3; a weak D match, TRBD1 (6 bases). Germline CDR1 is MGHRA and CDR2 is YSYEKL. V lost 1 base and J 6 bases, leaving 26 bases between the germline ends. CDR3 length: 19 residues. CDR3 amino acids: CASSQATGWEKQPSDTQYF. The CDR3 bases are TGCGCCAGCAGCCAAGCTACAGGGTGGGAGAAACAACCCTCGGATACGCAGTATTTT.

The chain carries TRBV28 and TRBJ2-5; 12 bases are shared with TRBD2. With 6 bases clipped from V and 5 bases from J, the junction kept 1 base outside the gene matches. The CDR3 totals 13 residues. Germline CDR1 and CDR2: MDHEN and SYDVKM. CDR3 DNA sequence: TGTGCCAGCAGAACTAGCGGGGGGGAGACCCAGTACTTC. Translating gives CASRTSGGETQYF.